The text below deals with one T cell receptor (beta chain). Its antigen remains unknown. Trimming left V 7 bases short and J 4 bases short, with 20 bases between. This CDR3 is 15 amino acids long. CDR1 and CDR2 (germline): SQVTM, ANQGSEA. These data are taken from a study of T cells in Graves' hyperthyroidism and ophthalmopathy. From RNA transcripts, TCR beta CDR3 regions were amplified. Carried out on the TCR CDR3, a first-round RT-PCR used the HTBI primer set. TCRdb redid the calling of the multiplex PCR reads with MiXCR, one entry per CDR3 protein. The table shows some 530,000 distinct CDR3 sequences, with approximately 22% occurring only once. Enrolled ophthalmopathy patients presented with a Clinical Activity Score of at least 3, a NOSPECS grade of at least 4, and disease duration under 3 months. On the basis of clinical symptoms, serum thyroxine and TRAb, thyroid ultrasound and orbital computed tomography, diagnoses were made.

Regarding the study as a whole: The model identified upcoming ophthalmopathy a median 6.5 months ahead of onset. From stable hyperthyroidism, ophthalmopathy was separated by a 13 V-J model.

The chain couples TRBV29-1 to TRBJ2-1; tentative D call: TRBD2 (6 bases). The sequenced sample was blood. The TCR originated in a woman in her 70s with Graves' ophthalmopathy. The CDR3 bases are TGCAGCGAGTCCCCTCTTGGGGGGATGTACAATGAGCAGTTCTTC. Amino acid sequence: CSESPLGGMYNEQFF.